Shown below are 4 T cell receptor beta chains from a single sample sequenced in a study of yellow fever vaccine responses in identical twins. Via MiXCR, TCRdb re-called the RT-PCR reads, giving one row per CDR3 protein. The sample holds roughly 10,000 distinct CDR3 sequences; around four fifths are singletons and the top ten take under 2.5%. The sequencing here drew on T cells from blood (PBMCs), unsorted or a sorted subset (not recorded which), taken before or after yellow fever vaccination (not recorded which). These receptors were obtained from a woman between 18 and 30 years old who received the yellow fever vaccine.

V and J are TRBV12-3 or TRBV12-4 and TRBJ1-2; tentatively, D is TRBD1 (6 bases). This CDR3 spans 13 amino acids. Trimming took 5 bases from V and 2 from J, leaving 9 bases between them. The CDR3 loop reads CASSTDSNYGYTF. CDR3 DNA: TGTGCCAGCAGTACGGACAGCAACTATGGCTACACCTTC.

The chain joins TRBV4-1 to TRBJ1-5; D unresolved. The CDR3 totals 15 residues. Germline V lookup: CDR1 MGHRA, CDR2 YSYEKL. V lost 0 bases and J lost 0, with 6 bases in between. This CDR3 is CASSQEEVSNQPQHF. The CDR3 nucleotides read TGCGCCAGCAGCCAAGAGGAGGTTAGCAATCAGCCCCAGCATTTT.

The chain has TRBV12-5 and TRBJ2-5; TRBD2 might be the D (6 bases). Germline V gene lookup returns CDR1 LGHNT and CDR2 FRNRAP. V lost 2 bases and J lost 1, with 11 bases in between. The CDR3 has 15 residues. The CDR3 is CASGLPRDFQETQYF. CDR3 sequence (DNA): TGTGCTAGTGGTTTGCCCCGGGACTTCCAAGAGACCCAGTACTTC. Variable domain in full (rest from reference TRBV12-5 and TRBJ2-5): DARVTQTPRHKVTEMGQEVTMRCQPILGHNTVFWYRQTMMQGLELLAYFRNRAPLDDSGMPKDRFSAEMPDATLATLKIQPSEPRDSAVYFCASGLPRDFQETQYFGPGTRLLVL.

This clonotype occurred once. This chain links TRBV14 with TRBJ1-5; D remains unclear. CDR3 size: 13 residues. Germline loops: CDR1 SGHDN, CDR2 FVKESK. Trimming stripped 3 bases from V and 3 bases from J, with 6 bases between. CDR3 DNA sequence: TGTGCCAGCAGCCAGGGCTCCAATCAGCCCCAGCATTTT. Amino acid sequence: CASSQGSNQPQHF.